Reported below is one T cell receptor (beta chain). This sample was included in a study of CD8 T cells in Susac syndrome. Overall study: Clinically active disease was present in more than five of the sequenced Susac syndrome patients. Roughly eight of these patients were in remission.

Per the germline V gene, CDR1 is MDHEN and CDR2 is SYDVKM. The ends lost 5 bases at V and 3 bases at J; junction bases unmatched: 10. The CDR3 loop spans 17 amino acids. Random hexamers were used to reverse transcribe the RNA input (0.5 to 1 ug). Amplification of the TCR beta CDR3 was carried out by immunoSEQ multiplex PCR, which spanned a total of 54 Vbeta and 13 Jbeta segments. In TCRdb, the immunoSEQ multiplex PCR reads were re-called with MiXCR into one record per CDR3 protein. The sample lists roughly 160,000 distinct CDR3 sequences, 95% to 97% occurring once. Patients with Susac syndrome fulfilled recently defined diagnostic criteria for definite or probable disease.

The rearrangement joins TRBV28 to TRBJ2-1; TRBD2 agrees at 10 bases. The material sequenced was CD4+ T cells from PBMCs. This receptor was identified in a human donor with Susac syndrome. DNA of the CDR3: TGTGCCAGCAGTACTAACGCCGGGACTAGCGACTACAATGAGCAGTTCTTC. Amino acids: CASSTNAGTSDYNEQFF.